This TCR beta chain comes out of a study of T cells in women clearing cervical HPV infection. Background on the study: Women with histologically confirmed HPV16-related CIN3 or worse, 2 with invasive cancer, served as cases. General study results and limits: CIN3+ cases had significantly higher TCR repertoire richness than controls, but evenness did not differ. Richness differences could reflect unmeasured T-cell content per sample.

Sequenced by immunoSEQ multiplex PCR; TCRdb stores in-frame clones only, minus some. The sample totals roughly 42,000 clones; its top ten clones hold about 5%. Details on this clone: No antigen is known for it.

Sequencing was done on a sample of blood buffy coat. The receptor was isolated from a woman between 18 and 70 years old with a cervical HPV16 infection that either progressed to CIN3+ or cleared (not recorded which).

The CDR3 protein is CASRVLVGQGVGGYTF. The CDR3 bases that were read are TGCGCCAGCAGGGTCTTGGTGGGACAGGGGGTCGGTGGC. This rearrangement joins TRBV5-1 to TRBJ1-2; 11 bases match TRBD1. The read ends 3 residues early relative to the CDR3; the germline J gene fills the gap. V trimming: 5 bases; J trimming: 7 bases; junction bases outside the gene matches: 13. CDR1 is SGHRS and CDR2 is YFSETQ in the germline V gene. This CDR3 contains 16 residues.